This passage covers 2 T cell receptor beta chains from one sample sequenced in a study of T-cell reconstitution after alpha-beta-depleted transplantation in children. TCRbeta library preparation incorporated unique molecular identifiers. A single record per CDR3 protein comes from TCRdb applying MiXCR to the PCR reads. The repertoire holds hundreds of thousands of distinct CDR3 sequences, with less than 20% as singletons. The specimen was PBMCs, mostly from graft donor cells, collected 360 days after TCRalphabeta/CD19-depleted stem cell transplant. These TCRs come from a male patient between 10 and 17 years old who had a stem cell transplant for acute lymphoblastic leukemia, so the T cells may come from the graft donor.

The CDR3 DNA reads as TGTGCCAGCAGTTTATTCCTCTCCGACACCGGGGAGCTGTTTTTT. Protein sequence: CASSLFLSDTGELFF. V is TRBV27 and J is TRBJ2-2, with unresolved D. Trimming shortened V by 1 base and J by 3 bases, and 9 bases separated the two germline ends. The CDR3 is 15 amino acids. CDR1 and CDR2 from the germline V gene are MNHEY and SMNVEV (reference sequence).

The chain is built from TRBV25-1 and TRBJ2-3; D is possibly TRBD2 (6 bases). The germline CDR1 and CDR2 sequences are MGHDK and SYGVNS. The CDR3 spans 14 residues. The V gene lost 7 bases and the J gene lost 2 bases, with 13 bases spanning the gap. The DNA for the CDR3 is TGTGCCAGCAATTGGGCGGGGACCACAGATACGCAGTATTTT. As protein: CASNWAGTTDTQYF. The whole variable domain, remainder taken from reference TRBV25-1 and TRBJ2-3, is EADIYQTPRYLVIGTGKKITLECSQTMGHDKMYWYQQDPGMELHLIHYSYGVNSTEKGDLSSESTVSRIRTEHFPLTLESARPSHTSQYLCASNWAGTTDTQYFGPGTRLTVL.